Below are 22 T cell receptor beta chains sequenced from a single sample in a study of cytomegalovirus exposure and HLA in healthy donors. The PCR was carried out with 60 Vbeta primers and 13 Jbeta primers. Here immunoSEQ multiplex PCR was the method, and the copy in TCRdb shows in-frame clones only, minus some. The listing contains about 200,000 clones. The source material was PBMCs. The receptors originated from a man aged 25 to 45 in good health and CMV-seronegative.

The DNA for the CDR3 is TGTGCCAGCCACAGGGACAGCTCCTACAATGAGCAGTTCTTC. Translating it yields CASHRDSSYNEQFF. The chain is built from TRBV10-3 and TRBJ2-1; TRBD1 matches at 7 bases. Germline V lookup: CDR1 ENHRY, CDR2 SYGVKD. The junction had 6 bases not matched to a gene; V was cut back by 10 bases and J by 0 bases. The CDR3 has 14 residues.

This chain links TRBV5-1 with TRBJ1-4; 7 positions agree with TRBD1. The CDR3 covers 15 residues. The V and J ends lost 0 bases and 8 bases, in that order; junction bases with no gene match: 7. Germline CDR1 is SGHRS and CDR2 is YFSETQ. CDR3 residues: CASSLVGQVEEKLFF. CDR3 DNA sequence: TGCGCCAGCAGCTTGGTTGGACAGGTGGAGGAAAAACTGTTTTTT.

This rearrangement joins TRBV7-9 to TRBJ2-2; the D gene is possibly TRBD2 (6 bases). V was trimmed by 0 bases and J by 0 bases, leaving 8 bases between them. The CDR3 is 16 residues long. Germline CDR1 SEHNR, CDR2 FQNEAQ (reference sequence). The CDR3: CASSLAAGSNTGELFF. The CDR3 nucleotides read TGTGCCAGCAGCTTAGCGGCGGGATCGAACACCGGGGAGCTGTTTTTT.

The CDR3 coding sequence is TGTGCCAGCTCACCTCCGGCTAGCGGGGTGGGAGAGACCCAGTACTTC. It is translated as CASSPPASGVGETQYF. J is TRBJ2-5 and V is TRBV18; 9 bases map to TRBD2. This CDR3 has 16 residues. The germline CDR1 and CDR2 sequences are KGHSH and LQKENI. J gave up 4 bases and V 3 bases, and 9 bases lay outside the gene matches.

The rearrangement links TRBV6-6 to TRBJ2-7, with 9 bases lining up with TRBD1. V gave up 4 bases and J gave up 0 bases; unmatched junction bases: 4. The CDR3 spans 15 residues. The germline CDR1 and CDR2 sequences are MNHNY and SVGAGI (reference sequence). CDR3 protein: CASSSWGQGSYEQYF. CDR3 DNA: TGTGCCAGCAGTTCATGGGGACAGGGCTCCTACGAGCAGTACTTC.

The chain links TRBV11-2 to TRBJ2-7; TRBD1 is a possible D gene (5 bases). Germline V gene sequence: CDR1 SGHAT, CDR2 FQNNGV. The CDR3 covers 12 residues. The V and J ends lost 2 bases and 3 bases respectively, with 5 bases between them. The CDR3 coding sequence is TGTGCCAGCAGCTTAACAGGCTACGAGCAGTACTTC. This gives the protein CASSLTGYEQYF.

The V call is TRBV7-2, the J call TRBJ2-3; the D is unclear. Germline lookup yields CDR1 SGHTA and CDR2 FQGNSA. The CDR3 runs to 14 residues. Trimming removed 5 bases from V and 0 bases from J, with 9 bases in between. The CDR3 coding sequence is TGTGCCAGCAGCGTGTTTATCAGCACAGATACGCAGTATTTT. It is translated as CASSVFISTDTQYF.

The chain links TRBV7-8 to TRBJ1-2; tentatively, D is TRBD1 (5 bases). The CDR3 is made up of 12 amino acids. With 5 bases removed from V and 8 bases from J, the gap between germline ends came to 12 bases. Germline loops: CDR1 SGHVS, CDR2 FQNEAQ. CDR3 nucleotides: TGTGCCAGCAGCCCGGGCCCAGGGGGCTACACCTTC. This sequence encodes CASSPGPGGYTF.

The chain recombines TRBV4-3 with TRBJ1-2; perhaps TRBD1 as D (5 bases). CDR1 LGHNA and CDR2 YSLEER come from the germline V gene. CDR3 length: 14 amino acids. Trimming stripped 0 bases from V and 5 bases from J, with 10 bases between. The CDR3 is CASSQDRSGYGYTF. The CDR3 DNA reads TGCGCCAGCAGCCAAGATCGGTCAGGGTATGGCTACACCTTC.

The rearrangement links TRBV19 to TRBJ2-7; no definite D call. Germline values: CDR1 LNHDA, CDR2 SQIVND (reference sequence). The CDR3 has 12 residues. Trimming pared 5 bases from V and 2 bases from J, leaving 7 bases between. The CDR3 reads CASSSSPYEQYF. CDR3 DNA sequence: TGTGCCAGTAGTTCCTCTCCCTACGAGCAGTACTTC.

The CDR3 here is CASSVTDRGTGNTIYF. CDR3 in DNA: TGTGCCAGCAGTGTTACGGACAGGGGGACTGGAAACACCATATATTTT. The chain links TRBV6-6 to TRBJ1-3; 10 bases are a match to TRBD1. V was pared by 5 bases and J by 2 bases, with 6 bases of the junction left unmatched. Germline V gene lookup returns CDR1 MNHNY and CDR2 SVGAGI (reference sequence). This CDR3 comprises 16 residues.

The chain carries TRBV7-6 and TRBJ1-3; possible D gene TRBD1, 6 bases. Germline V CDR1 and CDR2: SGHVS, FNYEAQ. The CDR3 runs to 16 residues. Trimming removed 0 bases at V and 4 bases at J, with 13 bases between. Here the CDR3 DNA reads TGTGCCAGCAGCTTAGCGAGTAGGGGGACGGGAAACACCATATATTTT. This gives the protein CASSLASRGTGNTIYF. Full variable domain (rest looked up from reference TRBV7-6 and TRBJ1-3): GAGVSQSPRYKVTKRGQDVALRCDPISGHVSLYWYRQALGQGPEFLTYFNYEAQQDKSGLPNDRFSAERPEGSISTLTIQRTEQRDSAMYRCASSLASRGTGNTIYFGEGSWLTVV.

The rearrangement uses TRBV5-4 and TRBJ2-5; 9 nucleotides agree with TRBD1. V shed 4 bases, J shed 5 bases, and the junction held 3 bases outside the gene matches. This CDR3 has 13 amino acids. Germline CDR1 and CDR2: SGHNT and YYREEE (reference sequence). The CDR3 DNA follows: TGTGCCAGCAGCCCGGGACAGGGTGAGACCCAGTACTTC. Residues: CASSPGQGETQYF.

V and J are TRBV11-3 and TRBJ2-1; 10 bases match TRBD1. Trimming removed 4 bases from V and 0 bases from J; junction bases left unmatched: 3. CDR1 and CDR2 from the germline V gene are SGHNT and YENEEA. The CDR3 sequence is 16 residues long. DNA for the CDR3: TGTGCCAGCAGCTCGGGGACAGGGGCCTCCTACAATGAGCAGTTCTTC. This sequence encodes CASSSGTGASYNEQFF.

V usage is TRBV6-5 and J usage is TRBJ2-1, with 7 bases fitting TRBD1. Per germline, CDR1 MNHEY and CDR2 SVGAGI. J was trimmed by 8 bases and V by 6 bases; bases with no gene match: 10. CDR3 length equals 14 residues. CDR3 coding DNA: TGTGCCAGCAGCGCCAGGGGGTTTTTTGATGAGCAGTTCTTC. This encodes CASSARGFFDEQFF.

The rearrangement uses TRBV5-1 and TRBJ1-4; D is perhaps TRBD1 (5 bases). The V and J ends lost 0 bases and 7 bases respectively, with 13 bases between them. CDR3 size: 15 residues. Germline V CDR1 and CDR2: SGHRS, YFSETQ. CDR3 sequence (DNA): TGCGCCAGCAGCTTGGCCGTTCAGGGAGGTGAAAAACTGTTTTTT. Protein sequence: CASSLAVQGGEKLFF.

J is TRBJ1-2 and V is TRBV25-1, with 7 bases aligning to TRBD1. The CDR3 runs 12 residues. With 7 bases clipped from V and 8 bases from J, the junction kept 7 bases outside the gene matches. Germline-derived CDR1 and CDR2 are MGHDK and SYGVNS. This CDR3 reads CASTTGMDGYTF. CDR3 nucleotides: TGTGCCAGCACGACAGGGATGGACGGCTACACCTTC.

This chain links TRBV14 with TRBJ1-1, with a weak D call TRBD1 (5 bases). This CDR3 region has 17 residues. Deletions cut 0 bases from V and 4 bases from J, with 18 bases between. CDR1 is SGHDN and CDR2 is FVKESK in the germline V gene. The CDR3 loop is CASSQEARGRWGTEAFF. The CDR3 DNA reads as TGTGCCAGCAGCCAAGAAGCGCGGGGCAGGTGGGGCACTGAAGCTTTCTTT.

The rearrangement joins TRBV11-2 to TRBJ1-5; perhaps TRBD1 as D (5 bases). The CDR3 runs 13 residues. V was clipped by 5 bases and J by 7 bases, with 12 bases between them. Germline lookup yields CDR1 SGHAT and CDR2 FQNNGV. CDR3 loop: CASSQGRGQPQHF. CDR3 sequence (DNA): TGTGCCAGCAGCCAAGGGAGGGGACAGCCCCAGCATTTT.

V usage is TRBV5-8 and J usage is TRBJ1-1; a possible D gene is TRBD1 (6 bases). Trimming pared 0 bases from V and 4 bases from J, leaving 13 bases between. The CDR3 contains 15 residues. The germline V gene has CDR1 SGHTS and CDR2 YDEGEE. CDR3 DNA sequence: TGTGCCAGCAGCTTGGGAAACAGGGATAGCACTGAAGCTTTCTTT. It is translated as CASSLGNRDSTEAFF.

The chain links TRBV19 to TRBJ2-1, with D perhaps matching TRBD2 (6 bases). Per germline, CDR1 LNHDA and CDR2 SQIVND (reference sequence). V lost 3 bases, J lost 3 bases, and 12 bases lay in between. This CDR3 is 15 amino acids long. The CDR3 sequence: CASSMGGRSYNEQFF. CDR3 bases: TGTGCCAGTAGTATGGGGGGACGGAGCTACAATGAGCAGTTCTTC.

This rearrangement joins TRBV29-1 to TRBJ1-4; no reliable D call. V shed 6 bases and J shed 3 bases, with 11 bases lying between them. In germline, CDR1 is SQVTM, CDR2 ANQGSEA. The length of the CDR3 is 13 residues. The CDR3: CSVLIEANEKLFF. The CDR3 DNA follows: TGCAGCGTCCTAATTGAGGCTAATGAAAAACTGTTTTTT.